These T cell receptor beta chains were read from a single sample in a study of molecular identifiers for immune sequencing clone quantification. Each CDR3 protein is one row after TCRdb ran MiXCR on the PCR reads. The sample has roughly 320,000 distinct CDR3 sequences, over 20% seen once. The sequencing input was naive CD8+ T cells from blood, with Jurkat cell RNA spiked in. The receptor set was obtained from a human donor in good health. Some libraries in this study had Jurkat cell RNA spiked in. Both conserved end residues are part of each CDR3. A D gene is named only where the DNA matches it firmly. Clone size is not always given. Where it is, it says once, few, many or a class for expanded clones.

V	D	size	J	CDR3	DNA
TRBV6-2/TRBV6-3	NA	NA	TRBJ2-3	CAGSFVGAGADTQYF	TGTGCCGGCAGTTTCGTTGGGGCCGGGGCAGATACGCAGTATTTT
TRBV6-5	TRBD1	NA	TRBJ1-4	CASWTGSNEKLFF	TGTGCCAGCTGGACAGGTTCTAATGAAAAACTGTTTTTT
TRBV24-1	NA	NA	TRBJ2-1	CAASDSLGRSSYNEQFF	TGTGCCGCCAGTGATTCACTAGGAAGGAGCTCCTACAATGAGCAGTTCTTC
TRBV20-1	NA	NA	TRBJ2-5	CSARSLYREEETQYF	TGCAGTGCTCGTAGCCTTTACAGGGAGGAGGAGACCCAGTACTTC
TRBV19	NA	NA	TRBJ1-5	CASSSLRYSNQPQHF	TGTGCCAGTAGTTCCCTACGGTATAGCAATCAGCCCCAGCATTTT
TRBV29-1	NA	many	TRBJ2-5	CSVEEGARETQYF	TGCAGCGTTGAAGAGGGGGCACGTGAGACCCAGTACTTC
TRBV5-1	NA	many	TRBJ2-7	CASRSRGQYF	TGCGCCAGCAGGTCCAGGGGGCAGTACTTC
TRBV11-2	NA	NA	TRBJ2-7	CASSSPTAYEQYF	TGTGCCAGCAGTTCCCCGACAGCCTACGAGCAGTACTTC
TRBV7-2	NA	many	TRBJ1-1	CASSPSSEAFF	TGTGCCAGCAGTCCAAGTTCTGAAGCTTTCTTT
TRBV6-2/TRBV6-3	TRBD2	many	TRBJ2-3	CASSETLAGTDTQYF	TGTGCCAGCAGTGAAACCCTAGCGGGCACAGATACGCAGTATTTT
TRBV3-2	NA	few	TRBJ2-3	CASSQDGRATQTPQYF	TGTGCCAGCAGCCAAGATGGGCGGGCCACACAAACACCGCAGTATTTT
TRBV7-6	NA	many	TRBJ2-1	CASSPPGNYNEQFF	TGTGCCAGCAGCCCCCCCGGGAACTACAATGAGCAGTTCTTC
TRBV7-6	NA	many	TRBJ2-7	CASSPMDSESYEQYF	TGTGCCAGCAGCCCGATGGACAGTGAGTCCTACGAGCAGTACTTC
TRBV19	TRBD1	many	TRBJ2-7	CASSDRDRVEEQYF	TGTGCCAGTAGCGACCGGGACAGGGTTGAGGAGCAGTACTTC
TRBV29-1	NA	few	TRBJ2-3	CSVEVVTDLNADTQYF	TGCAGCGTTGAGGTGGTAACAGACCTCAACGCAGATACGCAGTATTTT
TRBV27	NA	many	TRBJ1-5	CASSLSWNQPQHF	TGTGCCAGCAGTTTGTCTTGGAATCAGCCCCAGCATTTT
TRBV11-2	NA	many	TRBJ2-2	CASSLGTGGGELFF	TGTGCCAGCAGCTTAGGTACAGGAGGCGGGGAGCTGTTTTTT
TRBV7-9	TRBD2	NA	TRBJ2-3	CASSLERGEREATDTQYF	TGTGCCAGCAGCTTAGAACGGGGGGAGCGGGAGGCCACAGATACGCAGTATTTT
TRBV20-1	NA	few	TRBJ1-2	CSADDLFGTKDNYGYTF	TGCAGTGCTGACGATCTGTTTGGGACTAAGGATAACTATGGCTACACCTTC
TRBV10-2	NA	NA	TRBJ2-5	CASNTILQETQYF	TGCGCCAGCAACACGATATTACAAGAGACCCAGTACTTC
TRBV29-1	NA	many	TRBJ1-5	CSVEDLRGQYSNQPQHF	TGCAGCGTTGAAGATCTGCGGGGCCAGTATAGCAATCAGCCCCAGCATTTT
TRBV29-1	TRBD1	many	TRBJ1-1	CSGETGGGTEAFF	TGCAGCGGAGAGACAGGGGGTGGAACTGAAGCTTTCTTT
TRBV28	TRBD1	many	TRBJ1-5	CASSLVQGGNQPQHF	TGTGCCAGCAGTTTAGTACAGGGGGGCAATCAGCCCCAGCATTTT
TRBV6-2/TRBV6-3	TRBD1	NA	TRBJ2-3	CASSYTPGQGRTDTQYF	TGTGCCAGCAGTTACACCCCGGGACAGGGGAGAACAGATACGCAGTATTTT
TRBV28	TRBD1	NA	TRBJ2-7	CAGSLGQLYEQYF	TGTGCCGGCAGTCTGGGACAGCTTTACGAGCAGTACTTC
TRBV20-1	NA	many	TRBJ1-1	CSALNRGDTEAFF	TGCAGTGCTCTTAACAGAGGGGACACTGAAGCTTTCTTT
TRBV13	NA	many	TRBJ1-6	CASSLAASSYNSPLHF	TGTGCCAGCAGCTTGGCTGCAAGCTCCTATAATTCACCCCTCCACTTT
TRBV11-2	NA	NA	TRBJ2-7	CASSLVPSTYEQYF	TGTGCCAGCAGCTTAGTACCGTCAACCTACGAGCAGTACTTC
TRBV5-6	NA	many	TRBJ2-7	CASSLSGGYEQYF	TGTGCCAGCAGCTTGTCCGGGGGTTACGAGCAGTACTTC
TRBV12-3/TRBV12-4	NA	many	TRBJ1-6	CASTESYNSPLHF	TGTGCCAGCACTGAGAGTTATAATTCACCCCTCCACTTT
TRBV7-9	NA	few	TRBJ1-5	CASSATGSNQPQHF	TGTGCCAGCAGCGCTACAGGGAGCAATCAGCCCCAGCATTTT
TRBV18	TRBD2	many	TRBJ2-5	CASSPRGGEETQYF	TGTGCCAGCTCCCCTCGGGGAGGGGAAGAGACCCAGTACTTC
TRBV6-1	TRBD1	many	TRBJ2-3	CASSEAGQGADTQYF	TGTGCCAGCAGTGAAGCGGGACAGGGGGCAGATACGCAGTATTTT
TRBV7-9	NA	NA	TRBJ2-2	CASSLHLSFGVRSTGELVF	TGTGCCAGCAGCTTACATCTGTCCTTCGGAGTTAGGAGCACCGGGGAGCTGGTTTTT
TRBV2	NA	NA	TRBJ1-2	CASSGGQLSPNYGHTF	TGTGCCAGCAGTGGAGGACAGCTCAGTCCCAACTATGGCCACACCTTC
TRBV7-8	NA	many	TRBJ1-2	CASSLAPRTADYGYTF	TGTGCCAGCAGCTTAGCCCCCCGGACAGCAGACTATGGCTACACCTTC
TRBV12-3/TRBV12-4	TRBD2	many	TRBJ2-5	CASSPRGSGGFMRTQYF	TGTGCCAGCAGTCCCCGGGGGAGCGGGGGGTTTATGAGGACCCAGTACTTC
TRBV9	NA	many	TRBJ1-3	CASSPFGTASGNTIYF	TGTGCCAGCAGCCCCTTTGGTACAGCCTCTGGAAACACCATATATTTT
TRBV20-1	NA	many	TRBJ1-1	CSARVRGGLTEAFF	TGCAGTGCACGAGTTAGGGGGGGCTTAACTGAAGCTTTCTTT
TRBV11-2	NA	few	TRBJ2-3	CASSLGLLDTQYF	TGTGCCAGCAGCTTAGGGTTGCTCGATACGCAGTATTTT
TRBV5-1	TRBD2	many	TRBJ2-5	CASSWGLAGMETQYF	TGCGCCAGCAGCTGGGGACTAGCGGGGATGGAGACCCAGTACTTC
TRBV7-2	TRBD2	NA	TRBJ2-3	CASSRTSGYPGLEDTQYF	TGTGCCAGCAGCCGGACTAGCGGCTACCCTGGTTTGGAAGATACGCAGTATTTT
TRBV6-2/TRBV6-3	NA	NA	TRBJ2-2	CASSYPWGELFF	TGTGCCAGCAGTTACCCCTGGGGGGAGCTGTTTTTT
TRBV20-1	NA	many	TRBJ1-1	CSAPRGETEAFF	TGCAGTGCTCCACGGGGGGAAACTGAAGCTTTCTTT
TRBV2	NA	many	TRBJ2-7	CASSESSYYEQYF	TGTGCCAGCAGTGAATCCAGCTACTACGAGCAGTACTTC
TRBV10-3	NA	NA	TRBJ1-1	CAISDSTDTGAFF	TGTGCCATCAGTGACTCGACAGACACTGGAGCTTTCTTT